These 27 T cell receptor beta chains were sequenced from one sample in a study of T cell repertoires in cytomegalovirus infection. TCRdb re-called the reads with MiXCR, one entry per CDR3 protein. The sample records around 440,000 distinct CDR3 sequences, approximately 10% being singletons. Sequencing was performed on PBMCs. All receptors derive from a human donor in good health (CMV status not recorded). Some clones in this sample may be carry-over from other donors' samples.

The gene calls are TRBV5-8 and TRBJ2-7, with D perhaps assigned TRBD1 or TRBD2 (5 bases each). Deletions cut 2 bases from V and 0 bases from J, with 12 bases between. CDR3 length: 15 residues. Germline CDR1 and CDR2: SGHTS and YDEGEE. CDR3 loop: CASSFRDPLSYEQYF. DNA for the CDR3: TGTGCCAGCAGCTTTCGGGACCCCCTCTCCTACGAGCAGTACTTC.

V is TRBV10-3 and J is TRBJ2-1; D possibly uses TRBD1 or TRBD2 (5 bases each). The germline CDR1 and CDR2 sequences are ENHRY and SYGVKD. This CDR3 comprises 14 residues. Trimming took off 4 bases at V and 10 bases at J, with 17 bases between the two ends. The CDR3 DNA follows: TGTGCCATCAGTGGCCATGGGCGAGGGGCGGAGCAGTTCTTC. Translating gives CAISGHGRGAEQFF.

This chain links TRBV6-1 with TRBJ2-2; D may be TRBD2 (5 bases). Germline-derived CDR1 and CDR2 are MNHNS and SASEGT. The CDR3 sequence is 13 residues long. Trimming pared 1 base from V and 7 bases from J, leaving 7 bases between. DNA for the CDR3: TGTGCCAGCAGTGAAGTGAGGGTCGGGGAGCTGTTTTTT. It is translated as CASSEVRVGELFF.

Many counts were recorded for this clonotype. This chain links TRBV4-1 with TRBJ2-1; tentatively, D is TRBD2 (5 bases). This CDR3 comprises 13 residues. V was shortened by 2 bases and J by 10 bases, with 12 bases between the two germline ends. The germline CDR1 and CDR2 sequences are MGHRA and YSYEKL. CDR3 nucleotides: TGCGCCAGCAGCCAAAGGGCGGGTAACGAGCAGTTCTTC. Translated, it gives CASSQRAGNEQFF.

This clonotype turned up a few times. The chain joins TRBV19 to TRBJ2-1; 9 bases are shared with TRBD2. CDR3 length: 13 residues. Germline CDR1 is LNHDA and CDR2 is SQIVND (reference sequence). The V and J ends lost 10 bases and 4 bases, in that order; junction bases with no gene match: 5. The CDR3 loop reads CAKGSGGYNEQFF. For the CDR3, the DNA is TGTGCCAAAGGTAGCGGGGGTTACAATGAGCAGTTCTTC. Together with reference TRBV19 and TRBJ2-1, the CDR3 gives the full variable domain: DGGITQSPKYLFRKEGQNVTLSCEQNLNHDAMYWYRQDPGQGLRLIYYSQIVNDFQKGDIAEGYSVSREKKESFPLTVTSAQKNPTAFYLCAKGSGGYNEQFFGPGTRLTVL.

In this sample, this clonotype turned up many times. V gene TRBV6-1 combines with J gene TRBJ1-1, with unresolved D. Trimming removed 4 bases from V and 4 bases from J, with 13 bases in between. The length of the CDR3 is 14 residues. The germline V gene encodes CDR1 MNHNS and CDR2 SASEGT. The CDR3 reads CASSGRPRGTEAFF. The CDR3 nucleotides read TGTGCCAGCAGTGGACGGCCTCGGGGCACTGAAGCTTTCTTT.

The chain couples TRBV11-1 to TRBJ1-2; 7 bases are shared with TRBD1. V lost 5 bases and J lost 6; bases outside the gene matches: 9. Germline CDR1 SGHAT, CDR2 FQDESV (reference sequence). The length of the CDR3 is 14 residues. The CDR3 coding sequence is TGTGCCAGCAGCCGTGACAGGGCGGGGGATGGCTACACCTTC. It encodes CASSRDRAGDGYTF. The whole variable domain, filled in from reference TRBV11-1 and TRBJ1-2, reads EAEVAQSPRYKITEKSQAVAFWCDPISGHATLYWYRQILGQGPELLVQFQDESVVDDSQLPKDRFSAERLKGVDSTLKIQPAELGDSAMYLCASSRDRAGDGYTFGSGTRLTVV.

This sequence joins TRBV5-1 and TRBJ2-3; 8 nucleotides match TRBD1. This CDR3 region has 17 residues. From germline, CDR1 is SGHRS and CDR2 YFSETQ. V was pared by 4 bases and J by 4 bases, with 14 bases of the junction left unmatched. In nucleotides, the CDR3 is TGCGCCAGCAGCACCGGACAGGGAATCGGTAGCGCAGATACGCAGTATTTT. Protein sequence: CASSTGQGIGSADTQYF.

The chain carries TRBV20-1 and TRBJ1-1, with unresolved D. This CDR3 contains 13 residues. V lost 3 bases and J 0 bases, leaving 8 bases between the germline ends. CDR1 and CDR2 (germline): DFQATT, SNEGSKA (reference sequence). This CDR3 reads CSARLPVNTEAFF. The CDR3 DNA reads as TGCAGTGCTAGGCTTCCAGTGAACACTGAAGCTTTCTTT.

Only a few counts were recorded for this clonotype. This sequence joins TRBV24-1 and TRBJ2-5; the D call may be TRBD1 or TRBD2 (5 bases each). The germline V and J ends were trimmed by 3 bases and 3 bases, with 16 bases remaining between them. The CDR3 sequence is 16 residues long. Germline-derived CDR1 and CDR2 are KGHDR and SFDVKD. CDR3 bases: TGTGCCACCAGTGATCCCGGGACCTCGCGGGAAGAGACCCAGTACTTC. This gives the protein CATSDPGTSREETQYF.

This clonotype was seen at least ten times. V usage is TRBV7-2 and J usage is TRBJ2-7; D unclear. Germline CDR1 is SGHTA and CDR2 is FQGNSA. The CDR3 has 16 amino acids. V was shortened by 2 bases and J by 3 bases, with 17 bases between the two germline ends. The DNA of the CDR3 is TGTGCCAGCAGCTTAATGGGGATGAACCGCCACTACGAGCAGTACTTC. Residues: CASSLMGMNRHYEQYF. Full variable domain (rest looked up from reference TRBV7-2 and TRBJ2-7): GAGVSQSPSNKVTEKGKDVELRCDPISGHTALYWYRQSLGQGLEFLIYFQGNSAPDKSGLPSDRFSAERTGGSVSTLTIQRTQQEDSAVYLCASSLMGMNRHYEQYFGPGTRLTVT.

This clonotype was detected ten times or more. CDR3 nucleotide sequence: TGTGCCAGCAGCTATATGGACAGGGCGGGTGGCGAGCAGTACTTC. Protein product: CASSYMDRAGGEQYF. The chain couples TRBV7-9 to TRBJ2-7, with 8 bases aligning to TRBD1. V shed 4 bases, J shed 6 bases, and the junction held 11 bases outside the gene matches. The CDR3 spans 15 residues. Per the germline V gene, CDR1 is SEHNR and CDR2 is FQNEAQ (reference sequence).

The V call is TRBV4-2, the J call TRBJ2-4; possible D gene TRBD1, 6 bases. Germline CDR1 and CDR2: LGHNA and YNFKEQ. CDR3 length equals 14 residues. With 2 bases removed from V and 7 bases from J, the gap between germline ends came to 12 bases. The CDR3 DNA reads as TGTGCCAGCAGCCAAACAGGGAAGGGGAACATTCAGTACTTC. Its translation: CASSQTGKGNIQYF.

On this clonotype itself: One end of the junction is discordant with germline, which a read error may explain. The chain employs TRBV20-1 and TRBJ1-1; a possible D gene is TRBD1 (5 bases). This CDR3 has 14 amino acids. Germline V lookup: CDR1 DFQATT, CDR2 SNEGSKA (reference sequence). For the CDR3, the DNA is TGCAGTGCTAGACGGGGCGGGGGGAACACTGAAGCTTTGTTT. Translating gives CSARRGGGNTEALF.

This clonotype was detected many times. The chain combines TRBV10-3 with TRBJ1-2; 7 nucleotides match TRBD1. V lost 10 bases and J lost 4; bases outside the gene matches: 12. Germline V lookup: CDR1 ENHRY, CDR2 SYGVKD. This CDR3 is built from 14 residues. CDR3 sequence (DNA): TGTGCCACCCTTCCGGGACAGCATGCCTATGGCTACACCTTC. Protein product: CATLPGQHAYGYTF.

This clonotype was counted at least ten times. This sequence joins TRBV12-5 and TRBJ2-1, with D possibly matching TRBD1 (5 bases). Trimming took 3 bases from V and 4 from J, leaving 16 bases between them. Germline V gene lookup returns CDR1 LGHNT and CDR2 FRNRAP. This CDR3 comprises 16 residues. The CDR3 region is CASGFRVLLSYNEQFF. The CDR3, as DNA: TGTGCTAGTGGTTTCAGGGTCCTACTATCTTACAATGAGCAGTTCTTC.

The V gene is TRBV6-1, the J gene TRBJ2-1; D is ambiguous. From germline, CDR1 is MNHNS and CDR2 SASEGT. Between the trimmed V and J ends, which lost 2 bases and 6 bases, there was a span of 11 bases. The CDR3 runs 14 residues. This chain's CDR3 is CASSESNKANEQFF. CDR3 nucleotides: TGTGCCAGCAGTGAAAGTAATAAGGCCAATGAGCAGTTCTTC.

In its sample, this clonotype was seen many times. The V call is TRBV7-9, the J call TRBJ1-1, with D tentatively TRBD1 (5 bases). CDR1 is SEHNR, CDR2 FQNEAQ, per germline (reference sequence). Trimming removed 5 bases from V and 3 bases from J, with 16 bases in between. The CDR3 loop spans 15 amino acids. The CDR3 sequence: CASSPGRGADTEAFF. In DNA form, the CDR3 reads TGTGCCAGCAGCCCAGGACGAGGGGCTGACACTGAAGCTTTCTTT. Using reference TRBV7-9 and TRBJ1-1 for the parts outside the CDR3, the full variable domain is DTGVSQNPRHKITKRGQNVTFRCDPISEHNRLYWYRQTLGQGPEFLTYFQNEAQLEKSRLLSDRFSAERPKGSFSTLEIQRTEQGDSAMYLCASSPGRGADTEAFFGQGTRLTVV.

The sample holds many counts of this clonotype. The chain employs TRBV7-3 and TRBJ2-7, with TRBD1 matching over 9 bases. V gave up 5 bases and J gave up 7 bases; unmatched junction bases: 6. CDR3 size: 13 residues. Per the germline V gene, CDR1 is SGHTA and CDR2 is FQGTGA. The CDR3 protein is CASSRGQGREQYF. Here the CDR3 DNA reads TGTGCCAGCAGCCGGGGACAGGGAAGGGAGCAGTACTTC.

This clonotype was seen many times. V and J are TRBV18 and TRBJ2-1; 12 nucleotides align to TRBD2. V shed 0 bases and J 7 bases; nucleotides not matched to a gene: 7. The CDR3 has 17 residues. The V gene's germline CDR1 is KGHSH and CDR2 LQKENI. The DNA of the CDR3 is TGTGCCAGCTCACCACCCCTAGCGGGAGGGCCGCGGAATGAGCAGTTCTTC. Translation gives CASSPPLAGGPRNEQFF. The whole variable domain, remainder taken from reference TRBV18 and TRBJ2-1, is NAGVMQNPRHLVRRRGQEARLRCSPMKGHSHVYWYRQLPEEGLKFMVYLQKENIIDESGMPKERFSAEFPKEGPSILRIQQVVRGDSAAYFCASSPPLAGGPRNEQFFGPGTRLTVL.

This clonotype was counted a few times. The chain combines TRBV20-1 with TRBJ2-1, with TRBD2 matching over 10 bases. V lost 6 bases and J lost 7; bases outside the gene matches: 12. The CDR3 length is 15 residues. Germline CDR1 reads DFQATT; CDR2 reads SNEGSKA (reference sequence). Here the CDR3 reads CSAVTLAGDLNEQFF. The CDR3, as DNA: TGCAGTGCCGTTACCCTAGCGGGAGATTTGAATGAGCAGTTCTTC.

This clonotype was counted at least ten times. The V call is TRBV7-8, the J call TRBJ1-5; D perhaps matches TRBD1 (5 bases). The V and J ends lost 1 base and 0 bases respectively, with 16 bases between them. Germline V gene sequence: CDR1 SGHVS, CDR2 FQNEAQ. CDR3 length: 18 residues. CDR3 nucleotide sequence: TGTGCCAGCAGCTTAGGGGGCAGGGCTTATAATAGCAATCAGCCCCAGCATTTT. Translating it yields CASSLGGRAYNSNQPQHF.

At least ten counts were recorded for this clonotype. In DNA form, the CDR3 reads TGTGCCAGCAGCTTATACAGGGGGGAAGCTTTCTTT. Residues: CASSLYRGEAFF. The rearrangement joins TRBV7-2 to TRBJ1-1; TRBD1 matches 8 bases. CDR1 is SGHTA and CDR2 is FQGNSA in the germline V gene. The ends lost 2 bases at V and 8 bases at J; junction bases unmatched: 1. The CDR3 is 12 residues long. The complete variable domain, with remaining parts taken from reference TRBV7-2 and TRBJ1-1, reads GAGVSQSPSNKVTEKGKDVELRCDPISGHTALYWYRQSLGQGLEFLIYFQGNSAPDKSGLPSDRFSAERTGGSVSTLTIQRTQQEDSAVYLCASSLYRGEAFFGQGTRLTVV.

This clonotype has only a few counts. The chain couples TRBV19 to TRBJ1-5; 7 bases map to TRBD1. From germline, CDR1 is LNHDA and CDR2 SQIVND (reference sequence). Trimming at V came to 1 base and at J to 7 bases, leaving 10 bases not matched to a gene. This CDR3 region has 16 residues. The CDR3: CASSIGRQGGRQPQHF. CDR3 nucleotide sequence: TGTGCCAGTAGTATAGGAAGACAAGGGGGCAGGCAGCCCCAGCATTTT. Drawing the rest from reference TRBV19 and TRBJ1-5, the complete variable domain is DGGITQSPKYLFRKEGQNVTLSCEQNLNHDAMYWYRQDPGQGLRLIYYSQIVNDFQKGDIAEGYSVSREKKESFPLTVTSAQKNPTAFYLCASSIGRQGGRQPQHFGDGTRLSIL.

This clonotype has a count of ten or more. The rearrangement links TRBV7-2 to TRBJ2-7; D is possibly TRBD1 or TRBD2 (5 bases each). The V and J ends lost 1 base and 1 base respectively, with 11 bases between them. CDR3 length: 15 amino acids. CDR1 and CDR2 (germline): SGHTA, FQGNSA. CDR3: CASSLGWGLSYEQYF. The CDR3 bases are TGTGCCAGCAGCTTAGGTTGGGGGTTGTCCTACGAGCAGTACTTC. Variable domain in full (rest from reference TRBV7-2 and TRBJ2-7): GAGVSQSPSNKVTEKGKDVELRCDPISGHTALYWYRQSLGQGLEFLIYFQGNSAPDKSGLPSDRFSAERTGGSVSTLTIQRTQQEDSAVYLCASSLGWGLSYEQYFGPGTRLTVT.

The chain has TRBV4-1 and TRBJ2-1; TRBD1 matches at 7 bases. The CDR3 contains 15 residues. Germline V CDR1 and CDR2: MGHRA, YSYEKL. J lost 2 bases, V lost 5 bases, and 6 bases had no gene match. The CDR3 protein is CASSSTGATYNEQFF. The CDR3 DNA reads TGCGCCAGCAGCTCCACAGGGGCGACCTACAATGAGCAGTTCTTC.

This clonotype was detected ten times or more. This chain uses TRBV7-6 with TRBJ1-1; D is possibly TRBD1 (5 bases). Trimming removed 5 bases at V and 7 bases at J, with 20 bases between. The CDR3 contains 15 residues. The germline gives CDR1 SGHVS, CDR2 FNYEAQ. The CDR3 loop is CASSPKGTDSFEAFF. DNA for the CDR3: TGTGCCAGCAGCCCTAAGGGTACTGACAGTTTTGAAGCTTTCTTT.